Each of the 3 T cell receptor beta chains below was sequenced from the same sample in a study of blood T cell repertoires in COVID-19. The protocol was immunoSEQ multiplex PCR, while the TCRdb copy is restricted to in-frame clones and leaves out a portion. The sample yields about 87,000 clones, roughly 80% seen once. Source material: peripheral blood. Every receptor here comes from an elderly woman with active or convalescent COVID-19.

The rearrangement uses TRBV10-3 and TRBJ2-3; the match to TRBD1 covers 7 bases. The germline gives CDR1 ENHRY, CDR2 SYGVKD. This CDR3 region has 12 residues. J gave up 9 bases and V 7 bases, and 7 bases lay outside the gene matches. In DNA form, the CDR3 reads TGTGCCATCACCTCGGACAGGTTGACGCAGTATTTT. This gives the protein CAITSDRLTQYF.

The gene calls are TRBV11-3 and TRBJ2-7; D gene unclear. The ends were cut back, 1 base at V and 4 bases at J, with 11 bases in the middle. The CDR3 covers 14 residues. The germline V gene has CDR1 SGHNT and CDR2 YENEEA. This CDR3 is CASSLGGSGYEQYF. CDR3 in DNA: TGTGCCAGCAGCTTAGGAGGCTCGGGTTACGAGCAGTACTTC.

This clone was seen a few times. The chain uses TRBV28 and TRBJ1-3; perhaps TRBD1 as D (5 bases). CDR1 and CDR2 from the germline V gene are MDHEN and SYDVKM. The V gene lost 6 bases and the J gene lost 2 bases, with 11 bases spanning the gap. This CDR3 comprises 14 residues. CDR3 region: CASRGGGAGNTIYF. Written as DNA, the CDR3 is TGTGCCAGCAGGGGCGGGGGGGCTGGAAACACCATATATTTT.